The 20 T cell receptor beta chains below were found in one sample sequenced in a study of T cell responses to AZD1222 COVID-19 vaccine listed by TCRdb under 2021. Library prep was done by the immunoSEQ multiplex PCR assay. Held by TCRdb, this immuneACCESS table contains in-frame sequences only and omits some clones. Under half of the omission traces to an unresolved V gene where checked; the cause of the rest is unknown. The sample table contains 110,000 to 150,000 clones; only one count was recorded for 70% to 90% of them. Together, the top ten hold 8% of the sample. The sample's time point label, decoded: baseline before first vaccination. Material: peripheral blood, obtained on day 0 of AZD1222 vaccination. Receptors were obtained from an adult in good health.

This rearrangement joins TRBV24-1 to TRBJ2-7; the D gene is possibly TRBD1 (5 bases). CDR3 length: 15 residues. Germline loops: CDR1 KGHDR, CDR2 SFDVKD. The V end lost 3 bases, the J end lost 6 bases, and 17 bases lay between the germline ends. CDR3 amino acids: CATSDGTGPVLEQYF. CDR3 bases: TGTGCCACCAGTGATGGCACAGGACCGGTCCTCGAGCAGTACTTC.

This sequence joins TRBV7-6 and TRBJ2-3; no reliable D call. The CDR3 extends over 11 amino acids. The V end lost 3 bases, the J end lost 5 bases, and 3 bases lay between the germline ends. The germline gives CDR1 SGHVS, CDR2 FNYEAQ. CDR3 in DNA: TGTGCCAGCAGCTTGCAAGATACGCAGTATTTT. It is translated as CASSLQDTQYF.

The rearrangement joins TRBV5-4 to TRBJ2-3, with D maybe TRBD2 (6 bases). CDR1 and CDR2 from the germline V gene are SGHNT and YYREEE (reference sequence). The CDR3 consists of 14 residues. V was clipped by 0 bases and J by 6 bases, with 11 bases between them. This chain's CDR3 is CASSLGLGVDTQYF. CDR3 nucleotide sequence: TGTGCCAGCAGCTTGGGACTAGGAGTGGATACGCAGTATTTT.

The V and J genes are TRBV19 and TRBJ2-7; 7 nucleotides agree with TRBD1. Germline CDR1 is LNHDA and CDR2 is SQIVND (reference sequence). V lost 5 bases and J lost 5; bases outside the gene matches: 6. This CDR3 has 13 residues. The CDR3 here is CASSLTGPNEQYF. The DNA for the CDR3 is TGTGCCAGTAGTCTGACAGGGCCCAACGAGCAGTACTTC.

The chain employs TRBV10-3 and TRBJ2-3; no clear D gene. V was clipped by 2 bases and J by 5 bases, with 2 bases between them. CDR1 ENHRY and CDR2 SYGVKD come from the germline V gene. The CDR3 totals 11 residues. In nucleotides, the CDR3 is TGTGCCATCAGTGAGGGAGATACGCAGTATTTT. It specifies CAISEGDTQYF.

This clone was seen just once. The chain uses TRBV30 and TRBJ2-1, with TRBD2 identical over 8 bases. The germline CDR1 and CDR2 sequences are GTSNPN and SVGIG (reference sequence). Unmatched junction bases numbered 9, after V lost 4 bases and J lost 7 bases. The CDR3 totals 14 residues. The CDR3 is CAWNAGGPWNEQFF. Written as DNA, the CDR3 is TGTGCCTGGAATGCGGGAGGCCCCTGGAATGAGCAGTTCTTC. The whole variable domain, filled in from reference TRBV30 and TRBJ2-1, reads SQTIHQWPATLVQPVGSPLSLECTVEGTSNPNLYWYRQAAGRGLQLLFYSVGIGQISSEVPQNLSASRPQDRQFILSSKKLLLSDSGFYLCAWNAGGPWNEQFFGPGTRLTVL.

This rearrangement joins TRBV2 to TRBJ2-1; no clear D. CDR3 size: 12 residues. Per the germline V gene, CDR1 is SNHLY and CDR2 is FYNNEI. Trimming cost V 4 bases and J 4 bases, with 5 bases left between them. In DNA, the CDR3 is TGTGCCAGCAGTGGCGGATACAATGAGCAGTTCTTC. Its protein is CASSGGYNEQFF.

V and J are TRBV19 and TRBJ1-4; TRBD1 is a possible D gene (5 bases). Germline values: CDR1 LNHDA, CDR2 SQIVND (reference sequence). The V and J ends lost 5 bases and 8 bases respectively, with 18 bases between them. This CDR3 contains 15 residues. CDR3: CASSWQEVGTEKLFF. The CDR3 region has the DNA TGTGCCAGTAGTTGGCAGGAGGTTGGGACGGAAAAACTGTTTTTT.

CDR3 protein: CASSFGLGPGELFF. CDR3 sequence (DNA): TGTGCCAGCAGCTTCGGACTAGGCCCCGGGGAGCTGTTTTTT. This rearrangement joins TRBV11-2 to TRBJ2-2, with 7 bases matching TRBD2. The germline gives CDR1 SGHAT, CDR2 FQNNGV. V dropped 3 bases and J dropped 6; count of bases not matched to a gene: 4. This CDR3 contains 14 residues.

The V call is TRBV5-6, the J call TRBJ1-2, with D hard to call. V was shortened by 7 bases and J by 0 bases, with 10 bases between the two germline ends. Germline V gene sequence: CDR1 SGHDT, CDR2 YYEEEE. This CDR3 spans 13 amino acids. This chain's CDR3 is CASHKTPNYGYTF. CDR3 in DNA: TGTGCCAGCCACAAAACCCCTAACTATGGCTACACCTTC.

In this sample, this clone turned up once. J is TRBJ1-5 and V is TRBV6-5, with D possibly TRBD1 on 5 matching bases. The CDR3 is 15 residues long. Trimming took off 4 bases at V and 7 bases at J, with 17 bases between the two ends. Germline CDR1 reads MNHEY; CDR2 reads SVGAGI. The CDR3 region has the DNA TGTGCCAGCAGTTTGACCCCGGGGAGGGGCCAGCCCCAGCATTTT. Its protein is CASSLTPGRGQPQHF.

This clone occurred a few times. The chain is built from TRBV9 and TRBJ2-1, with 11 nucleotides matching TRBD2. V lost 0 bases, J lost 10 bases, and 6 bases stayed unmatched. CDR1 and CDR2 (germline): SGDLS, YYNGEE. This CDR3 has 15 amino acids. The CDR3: CASSVDIAGGREQFF. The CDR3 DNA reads TGTGCCAGCAGCGTAGATATAGCGGGGGGGCGAGAGCAGTTCTTC.

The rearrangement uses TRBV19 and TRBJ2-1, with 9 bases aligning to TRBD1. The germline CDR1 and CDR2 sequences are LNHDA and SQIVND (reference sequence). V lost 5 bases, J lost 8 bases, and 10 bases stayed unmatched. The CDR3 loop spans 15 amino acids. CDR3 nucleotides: TGTGCCAGTAGTTCCCGGGACAGGGTTTGGGATGAGCAGTTCTTC. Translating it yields CASSSRDRVWDEQFF.

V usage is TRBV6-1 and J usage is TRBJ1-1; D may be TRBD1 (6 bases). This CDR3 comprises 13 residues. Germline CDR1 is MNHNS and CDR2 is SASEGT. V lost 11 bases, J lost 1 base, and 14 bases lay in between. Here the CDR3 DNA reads TGTGCCGTAAAACGGGGGCCGAACACTGAAGCTTTCTTT. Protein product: CAVKRGPNTEAFF.

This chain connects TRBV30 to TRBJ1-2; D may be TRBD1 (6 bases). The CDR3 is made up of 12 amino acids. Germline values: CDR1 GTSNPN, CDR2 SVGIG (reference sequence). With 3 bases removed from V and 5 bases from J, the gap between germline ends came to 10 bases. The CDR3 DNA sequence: TGTGCCTGGAGGCAGGGGCCTTATGGCTACACCTTC. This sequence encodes CAWRQGPYGYTF.

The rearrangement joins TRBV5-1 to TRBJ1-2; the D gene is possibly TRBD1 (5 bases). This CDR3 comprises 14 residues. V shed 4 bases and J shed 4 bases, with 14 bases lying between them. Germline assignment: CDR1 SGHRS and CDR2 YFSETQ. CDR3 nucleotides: TGCGCCAGCAGCCGAGGGACGAGTTCCTATGGCTACACCTTC. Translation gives CASSRGTSSYGYTF.

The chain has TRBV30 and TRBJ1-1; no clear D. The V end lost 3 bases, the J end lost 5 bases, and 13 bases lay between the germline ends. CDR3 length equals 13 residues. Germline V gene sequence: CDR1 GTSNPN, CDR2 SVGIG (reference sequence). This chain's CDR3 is CAWRDLGKTEAFF. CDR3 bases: TGTGCCTGGAGGGATCTGGGGAAGACTGAAGCTTTCTTT.

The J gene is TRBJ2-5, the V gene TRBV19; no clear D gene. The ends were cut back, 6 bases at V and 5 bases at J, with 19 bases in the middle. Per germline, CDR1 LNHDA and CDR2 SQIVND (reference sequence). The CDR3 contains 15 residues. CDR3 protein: CASRLRAALRETQYF. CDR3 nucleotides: TGTGCCAGTAGGCTTAGGGCGGCCCTCCGGGAGACCCAGTACTTC.

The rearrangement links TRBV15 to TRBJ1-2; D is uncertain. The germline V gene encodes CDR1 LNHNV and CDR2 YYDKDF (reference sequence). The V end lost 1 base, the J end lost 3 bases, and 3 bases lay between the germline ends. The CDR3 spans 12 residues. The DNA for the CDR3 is TGTGCCACCAGCAGAGCCCACTATGGCTACACCTTC. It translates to CATSRAHYGYTF.

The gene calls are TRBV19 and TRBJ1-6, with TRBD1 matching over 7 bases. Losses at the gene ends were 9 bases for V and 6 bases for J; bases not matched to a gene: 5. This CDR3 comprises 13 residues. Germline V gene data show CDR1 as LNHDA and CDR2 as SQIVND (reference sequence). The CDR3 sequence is CASRDSINSPLHF. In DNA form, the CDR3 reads TGTGCCAGCCGGGACAGTATTAATTCACCCCTCCACTTT.